This TCR beta chain was sequenced in a study of OX40 agonist ivuxolimab in advanced cancers. About the research overall: With ivuxolimab, an agonistic anti-OX40 (CD134) antibody, patients were treated.

The study, taken as a whole, reports: There was clonal expansion of CD4+ and CD8+ blood T cells by week 6 at 0.1 to 3.0 mg/kg.

Some clones are missing from TCRdb's copy, which holds only in-frame ones; the method was immunoSEQ multiplex PCR. The sample records tens of thousands of clones, 85% to 90% being singletons. Only one count was recorded for this clone. What it binds is unknown. Germline V gene sequence: CDR1 SGHNT, CDR2 YENEEA. Trimming shortened V by 0 bases and J by 8 bases, and 11 bases separated the two germline ends. The CDR3 runs to 14 residues. V is TRBV11-3 and J is TRBJ2-1; D remains unclear. This TCR was recovered from an adult with an advanced solid tumor such as melanoma, head and neck, liver or kidney cancer. The source was CD4+ or CD8+ T cells sorted from blood, collected in a trial of the OX40 agonist ivuxolimab. CDR3 loop: CASSLESLYDEQFF. The CDR3 nucleotides are TGTGCCAGCAGCTTAGAATCGCTTTATGATGAGCAGTTCTTC.